This record concerns one TCR beta chain sequence. The germline V gene encodes CDR1 MNHEY and CDR2 SVGEGT. V dropped 6 bases and J dropped 6; count of bases not matched to a gene: 5. This CDR3 is built from 13 residues. Profiled with immunoSEQ multiplex PCR; TCRdb holds only in-frame clones, not every one. The data show 99,000 or so clones, with about four fifths seen just once and around a tenth held by the top ten. The data derive from a study of blood T cell repertoires in COVID-19. Sequenced material: peripheral blood. The rearrangement links TRBV6-2 or TRBV6-3 to TRBJ1-2; 9 nucleotides agree with TRBD1. The origin of this receptor is an older woman with acute or convalescent COVID-19. Here the CDR3 DNA reads TGTGCCAGCAGCCTGGGACAGGGAGATGGCTACACCTTC. It codes for CASSLGQGDGYTF.